This T cell receptor (beta chain) was captured by sequencing in a study of T cell repertoires in cytomegalovirus infection. V lost 0 bases and J 11 bases, leaving 11 bases between the germline ends. The germline gives CDR1 MGHRA, CDR2 YSYEKL. The CDR3 is 13 amino acids. TCRdb re-derived calls from the reads in MiXCR, one entry per CDR3 protein. The sample holds around 740,000 distinct CDR3 sequences, less than 40% seen once. Sequenced sample: PBMCs. This receptor was taken from a human donor in good health (CMV status not recorded). Some clones in this sample may be carry-over from other donors' samples. The chain carries TRBV4-1 and TRBJ1-5; D gene unclear. CDR3 coding DNA: TGCGCCAGCAGCCAAGATTACAGTTGGGCCCAGCATTTT. This encodes CASSQDYSWAQHF.